The sequence of this TCR beta chain was determined in a study of OX40 agonist ivuxolimab in advanced cancers. Study details: Treatment received earlier with anti-PD-1, anti-PD-L1 or anti-CTLA-4 agents was allowed, and more than 30% had some.

The CDR3 covers 13 residues. Germline V gene sequence: CDR1 GTSNPN, CDR2 SVGIG (reference sequence). V shed 3 bases and J shed 3 bases, with 11 bases lying between them. Method: immunoSEQ multiplex PCR; TCRdb's copy keeps in-frame clones and lacks some. The sample carries about 86,000 clones, approximately 88% recorded once. The sequence was obtained from an adult with an advanced solid tumor such as melanoma, head and neck, liver or kidney cancer. V is TRBV30 and J is TRBJ1-1; no clear D gene. The sample consisted of CD4+ or CD8+ T cells sorted from blood, taken in a trial of the OX40 agonist ivuxolimab. CDR3 sequence reads: CAWRKGEYTEAFF. CDR3 bases: TGTGCCTGGAGGAAGGGAGAGTACACTGAAGCTTTCTTT. Looking up the rest from reference TRBV30 and TRBJ1-1 gives the full variable domain: SQTIHQWPATLVQPVGSPLSLECTVEGTSNPNLYWYRQAAGRGLQLLFYSVGIGQISSEVPQNLSASRPQDRQFILSSKKLLLSDSGFYLCAWRKGEYTEAFFGQGTRLTVV.